These T cell receptor beta chains were read from a single sample in a study of CD8 T cells in Susac syndrome. TCRdb analysed the immunoSEQ multiplex PCR reads with MiXCR anew, one entry per CDR3 protein. The sample shows approximately 170,000 distinct CDR3 sequences, 92% of them seen only once. Sequencing was carried out using CD4+ T cells from PBMCs. The receptors were gathered from a human donor in good health. CDR3s include the opening cysteine and the closing phenylalanine or tryptophan. D genes are given only for firm matches. Where a row states a size, it is once, few, many or the class of an expanded clone; other rows omit it.

V	J	size	D	DNA	CDR3
TRBV29-1	TRBJ2-3	NA	NA	TGCAGCGTAGACGGACAGCCTAGCACAGATACGCAGTATTTT	CSVDGQPSTDTQYF
TRBV10-2	TRBJ2-7	NA	TRBD2	TGCGCCAGCAGCGGGACTAGCGGGAGCTGGGTGCAGTACTTC	CASSGTSGSWVQYF
TRBV7-2	TRBJ2-1	NA	TRBD2	TGTGCCAGCAGCTCGACTAGCGGGAGGGGAAAGCAGTTCTTC	CASSSTSGRGKQFF
TRBV2	TRBJ2-7	NA	NA	TGTGCCAGCAGTCTAATGGGGTCCTACGAGCAGTACTTC	CASSLMGSYEQYF
TRBV28	TRBJ1-5	NA	NA	TGTGCCAGCGGGACCCTCAATCAGCCCCAGCATTTT	CASGTLNQPQHF
TRBV28	TRBJ1-2	NA	TRBD1	TGTGCCAGCAGTTTGAACAGGGGGCTCTCAACCTATGGCTACACCTTC	CASSLNRGLSTYGYTF
TRBV20-1	TRBJ2-1	once	TRBD2	TGCAGTGTTAGACTAGCGGGGCTTAATGAGCAGTTCTTC	CSVRLAGLNEQFF
TRBV7-2	TRBJ2-5	NA	TRBD2	TGTGCCAGCAGCCCAACTAGCGGGAGGCCCCAAGAGACCCAGTACTTC	CASSPTSGRPQETQYF
TRBV20-1	TRBJ2-3	NA	TRBD2	TGCAGTGCTAGAATTACTAGCGGGGCGCAGTATTTT	CSARITSGAQYF
TRBV6-2/TRBV6-3	TRBJ1-5	NA	NA	TGTGCCAGCAGTTACGGGACAAGGGGCAATCAGCCCCAGCATTTT	CASSYGTRGNQPQHF
TRBV18	TRBJ2-5	once	NA	TGTGCCAGCTCACCCCAAATTACGTCGAGAGAGACCCAGTACTTC	CASSPQITSRETQYF
TRBV20-1	TRBJ2-1	NA	NA	TGCAGTGCTAGAGAGGACGGATACAATGAGCAGTTCTTC	CSAREDGYNEQFF
TRBV6-1	TRBJ2-7	NA	NA	TGTGCCAGCAGTGGGCGGGACCCTACCTACGAGCAGTACTTC	CASSGRDPTYEQYF
TRBV29-1	TRBJ2-5	once	TRBD1	TGCAGCGTTGGGGCGGGGACAGGGGGCGAAGAGACCCAGTACTTC	CSVGAGTGGEETQYF
TRBV3-1	TRBJ2-3	NA	TRBD2	TGTGCCAGCAGCCAAGATGGGCCGGGACTATTCGCAGATACGCAGTATTTT	CASSQDGPGLFADTQYF
TRBV7-2	TRBJ2-1	NA	NA	TGTGCCAGCAGCTTAGGACGGCCCGGGGAGTTCTTC	CASSLGRPGEFF
TRBV2	TRBJ2-1	NA	NA	TGTGCCAGCAGTCCAGAGGGGGGCAATGAGCAGTTCTTC	CASSPEGGNEQFF
TRBV7-2	TRBJ1-5	NA	NA	TGTGCCAGCAGCCCAAGGGGGAATAGCAATCAGCCCCAGCATTTT	CASSPRGNSNQPQHF
TRBV23-1	TRBJ1-1	NA	NA	TGCGCCAGCGGGAAGGGACCTCCTAGCACTGAAGCTTTCTTT	CASGKGPPSTEAFF
TRBV5-6	TRBJ2-5	NA	NA	TGTGCCAGCAGCGGACTTACTTACCAGACCCAGTACTTC	CASSGLTYQTQYF
TRBV6-5	TRBJ1-3	NA	NA	TGTGCCAGCAGCTACACAAAGCAGAGCTCTGGAAACACCATATATTTT	CASSYTKQSSGNTIYF
TRBV29-1	TRBJ1-4	NA	NA	TGCAGCGTTGAAGGGACTCCCGGTACTAATGAAAAACTGTTTTTT	CSVEGTPGTNEKLFF
TRBV28	TRBJ2-7	NA	TRBD1	TGTGCCAGCAGTTTGGGGGGACAGGGGCACGAGCAGTACTTC	CASSLGGQGHEQYF
TRBV6-2/TRBV6-3	TRBJ2-7	once	NA	TGTGCCAGCAGGAGCCTCTCTTCCACCTTTTACGAGCAGTACTTC	CASRSLSSTFYEQYF
TRBV5-1	TRBJ2-3	NA	TRBD1	TGCGCCAGCCGGGACAGGGAAGGAAATACGCAGTATTTT	CASRDREGNTQYF
TRBV7-8	TRBJ2-2	NA	NA	TGTGCCAGCAGCTTATCGAGGGCGGTTTTGAACACCGGGGAGCTGTTTTTT	CASSLSRAVLNTGELFF
TRBV9	TRBJ2-7	NA	NA	TGTGCCAGCAGCCCCCGAGGAGGCGGACTCCTCTCCTACGAGCAGTACTTC	CASSPRGGGLLSYEQYF
TRBV6-6	TRBJ2-7	NA	TRBD1	TGTGCCAGCAGAGACCCGGGACAGGCTTCCTACGAGCAGTACTTC	CASRDPGQASYEQYF
TRBV30	TRBJ2-6	NA	NA	TGTGCCTGCCCCTCTGGGGCCAACGTCCTGACTTTC	CACPSGANVLTF
TRBV6-1	TRBJ1-2	NA	NA	TGTGCCAGCAGTGAAGGCGGCGGCTATGGCTACACCTTC	CASSEGGGYGYTF
TRBV7-2	TRBJ1-5	NA	TRBD1	TGTGCCAGCAGCTCTGGACAGGGGGGCAGGCAGCCCCAGCATTTT	CASSSGQGGRQPQHF
TRBV20-1	TRBJ2-2	NA	NA	TGCAGTGCTAGTAGACTACTGAACACCGGGGAGCTGTTTTTT	CSASRLLNTGELFF
TRBV3-1	TRBJ2-1	NA	TRBD2	TGTGCCAGCAGCCAAGGCTTAGCGGGGGACCTTGGGAATGAGCAGTTCTTC	CASSQGLAGDLGNEQFF
TRBV5-1	TRBJ2-7	NA	TRBD2	TGCGCCAGCAGCTTGGCGGGTAGCGGGAGGCTCTCCTACGAGCAGTACTTC	CASSLAGSGRLSYEQYF
TRBV6-2/TRBV6-3	TRBJ1-2	NA	NA	TGTGCCAGCAGTGTCGGGGGATTGAACTATGGCTACACCTTC	CASSVGGLNYGYTF
TRBV2	TRBJ1-6	NA	NA	TGTGCCAGCAGTGATCCGAGGGCGGGTAATTCACCCCTCCACTTT	CASSDPRAGNSPLHF
TRBV7-7	TRBJ2-1	NA	NA	TGTGCCAGCAGCCTGGGCCCCAGGCATGAGCAGTTCTTC	CASSLGPRHEQFF
TRBV27	TRBJ2-3	NA	NA	TGTGCCAGCAGCTTCAGGGCGAATACGAGAACAGATACGCAGTATTTT	CASSFRANTRTDTQYF
TRBV19	TRBJ2-2	NA	TRBD1	TGTGCCAGTAACCCAGGACAGGGATCCTCCGGGGAGCTGTTTTTT	CASNPGQGSSGELFF
TRBV7-2	TRBJ2-2	NA	NA	TGTGCCAGCAGCTCCCAGGGGGGGCGGCTCACCGGGGAGCTGTTTTTT	CASSSQGGRLTGELFF
TRBV28	TRBJ1-2	NA	NA	TGTGCCAGCAGTGCGGGTGTGGGCGCAAATGGCTACACCTTC	CASSAGVGANGYTF
TRBV19	TRBJ1-5	NA	NA	TGTGCCAGTAGTATATTCCGAAACATCCTGCCCCAGCATTTT	CASSIFRNILPQHF
TRBV25-1	TRBJ2-7	NA	NA	TGTGCCAGCAGTGATTTCCGGTTTCCCTACGAGCAGTACTTC	CASSDFRFPYEQYF
TRBV2	TRBJ1-5	NA	NA	TGTGCCAGCAGTGATAGCCGGGAGGATCAGCCCCAGCATTTT	CASSDSREDQPQHF
TRBV5-1	TRBJ2-7	NA	TRBD2	TGCGCCAGCAGCTCCGCGACTAGCGGGGGGTCAACCGGGGGCGAGCAGTACTTC	CASSSATSGGSTGGEQYF
TRBV6-6	TRBJ1-6	once	NA	TGTGCCAGCAGTTTCTCCCCTTGGCGGGAACCCCTCCACTTT	CASSFSPWREPLHF
TRBV5-1	TRBJ1-1	NA	TRBD1	TGCGCCAGCAGCCCCGGACAGGGAAGAGCTTTCTTT	CASSPGQGRAFF
TRBV7-2	TRBJ1-1	NA	NA	TGTGCCAGCAGCTCCGCCGGGGCCGTGAACACTGAAGCTTTCTTT	CASSSAGAVNTEAFF
TRBV6-5	TRBJ2-3	NA	NA	TGTGCCAGCAGCCAGGGAACTAGCACAGATACGCAGTATTTT	CASSQGTSTDTQYF